Here is one T cell receptor (beta chain) with its context. Its antigen is unknown. No base quality information exists; no much larger clone differs at one position. One collaborating source in Seattle enrolled patients while the patients were actively infected and followed the patients over time throughout the course of disease. Each collaborating institution followed its own protocols to collect whole blood in K2EDTA tubes. For TCRbeta analysis, collaborators shipped samples in one of three forms: frozen whole blood, isolated PBMCs, or DNA extracted from either of those sample types. The data originate from a study of blood T cell repertoires in COVID-19 (dated by TCRdb to 2020 to 2021). Concerning the study at large: Samples from collaborators originated in the United States, Italy and Spain and spanned both the acute and convalescent phases of COVID-19. Subjects who had been exposed to COVID-19, were actively infected with it, or had recovered from it provided the deeply sampled blood TCRbeta repertoires that made up the dataset. The prospective study material was composed of cDNA or gDNA derived from T cells, B-cell-depleted T cells, or PBMCs. The repertoires were made available in a free public database intended to serve as a resource for research on the immune response to SARS-CoV-2. Where available, HLA class I and class II types were taken from metadata supplied by the sample provider and were not determined by assay-based typing. The sample metadata nearly always contained a de-identified subject ID, COVID-19 status, age in years and sex. Samples were obtained from the ongoing ImmuneRACE study (first 160 participants) and from 1,200 or so subjects provided by 6 global collaborators. Results and caveats for the whole study, not just this receptor: How much clinical and demographic metadata was included differed by source and by participant, and the metadata was provided uncurated.

TCRbeta CDR3 regions were amplified from genomic DNA by means of the immunoSEQ Assay, a bias-controlled multiplex PCR. The paper's processing steps were these. The number of nucleated cells in each sample was estimated by amplification of reference gene primers within the assay. To quantify the absolute abundance of each unique TCRbeta CDR3 rearrangement, sequence reads were collapsed and filtered. For each sample, productive Simpson clonality was calculated as the square root of Simpson's diversity index across productive rearrangements. The source is immuneACCESS, and TCRdb retained only in-frame sequences with V and J called. Part of the clones is not carried over; for the studies checked, unresolved V genes explain less than half of this, and the remainder is unexplained. V, J and clone size derive from that table, while D and trimming were established from the DNA sequence. Recorded for this sample are some 46,000 clones; 70% to 90% of them occurred a single time. The ten largest clones add up to under 40% of the sample.

The germline V gene supplies CDR1 MDHEN and CDR2 SYDVKM. The cysteine opens and the phenylalanine closes a CDR3 of 17 amino acids. The entry retains the CDR3 DNA only, 51 bases that are in frame from base 1. Trimmed from V: 4 bases; trimmed from J: 6 bases; junction bases lacking a gene match: 13. The sequenced sample was peripheral blood. The chain is encoded by TRBV28 joined to TRBJ1-5; 9 nucleotides in the junction match TRBD1. This clonotype was sampled from an elderly woman with COVID-19, enrolled during active disease. The DNA sequence follows: TGTGCCAGCAGTTCCACAGGGGGCGTAGGGGCCAGTCAGCCCCAGCATTTT. This yields the protein CASSSTGGVGASQPQHF.